Described below is a single TCR beta chain sequence and its context. The antigen is not known. This sample was taken from a study of shared clonotypes between healthy human individuals. The study, taken as a whole, reports: Clonotype sharing levels among donors were expected to vary with sequencing depth. Naive subsets tended to show greater estimated richness than memory subsets.

Each donor was a Caucasian adult residing in Nashville, Tennessee. V was shortened by 1 base and J by 12 bases, with 16 bases between the two germline ends. Per germline, CDR1 MGHRA and CDR2 YSYEKL. The CDR3 has 14 residues. The method was immunoSEQ multiplex PCR; TCRdb's version includes in-frame clones alone and lacks a portion of them. The sample consists of approximately 980,000 clones, about 80% of them appearing once. What was sequenced was memory CD4+ T cells sorted from blood. The subset denotes: CD45RA-negative fraction. The chain links TRBV4-1 to TRBJ2-1; D remains unclear. The receptor comes from a young man in good health. The CDR3 DNA reads as TGCGCCAGCAGCCAAGTAAATGTGGGGTCTGGGCAGTTCTTC. This sequence encodes CASSQVNVGSGQFF.